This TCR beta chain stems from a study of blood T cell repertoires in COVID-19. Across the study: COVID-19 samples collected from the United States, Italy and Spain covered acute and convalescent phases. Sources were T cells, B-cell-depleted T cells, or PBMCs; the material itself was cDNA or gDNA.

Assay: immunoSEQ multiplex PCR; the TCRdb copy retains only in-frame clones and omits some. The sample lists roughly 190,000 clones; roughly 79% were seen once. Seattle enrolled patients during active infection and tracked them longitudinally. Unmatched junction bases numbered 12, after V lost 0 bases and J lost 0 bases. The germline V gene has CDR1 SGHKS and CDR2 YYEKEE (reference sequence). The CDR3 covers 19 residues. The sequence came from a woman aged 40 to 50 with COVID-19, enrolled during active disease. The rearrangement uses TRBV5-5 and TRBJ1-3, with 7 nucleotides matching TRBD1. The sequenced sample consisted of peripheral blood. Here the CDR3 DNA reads TGTGCCAGCAGCTTGGGTTTGAGGACAGGAAAATCCTCTGGAAACACCATATATTTT. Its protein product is CASSLGLRTGKSSGNTIYF.